This T cell receptor beta chain stems from a study of blood T cell repertoires in COVID-19. Study in general: From the United States, Italy and Spain came samples of acute and convalescent COVID-19.

This clone was seen only once. Sequenced by immunoSEQ multiplex PCR; TCRdb stores in-frame clones only, minus some. The data show about 150,000 clones, approximately 87% seen once. Trimming at V came to 5 bases and at J to 7 bases, leaving 1 base not matched to a gene. The germline gives CDR1 SNHLY, CDR2 FYNNEI. The CDR3 has 11 amino acids. Source material: peripheral blood. This chain connects TRBV2 to TRBJ2-7, with TRBD2 matching 8 bases. This receptor was taken from a woman aged 70-85 years with acute or convalescent COVID-19. CDR3 region: CASSTSGEQYF. In DNA form, the CDR3 reads TGTGCCAGCAGTACTAGCGGTGAGCAGTACTTC.